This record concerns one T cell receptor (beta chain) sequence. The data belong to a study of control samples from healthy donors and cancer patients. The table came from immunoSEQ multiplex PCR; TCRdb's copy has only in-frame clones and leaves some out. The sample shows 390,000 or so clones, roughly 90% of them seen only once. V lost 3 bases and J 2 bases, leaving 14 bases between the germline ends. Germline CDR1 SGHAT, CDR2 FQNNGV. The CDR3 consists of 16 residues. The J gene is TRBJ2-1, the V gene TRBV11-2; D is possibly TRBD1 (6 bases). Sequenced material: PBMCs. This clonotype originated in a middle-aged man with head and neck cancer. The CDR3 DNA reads TGTGCCAGCAGCTTGTCAGGGGCGAGAGCCTACAATGAGCAGTTCTTC. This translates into CASSLSGARAYNEQFF.